This T cell receptor beta chain is from a study of response to subunit inactivated influenza vaccine. TCRdb processed the RT-PCR reads anew with MiXCR; each CDR3 protein has one entry. The sample lists about 520,000 distinct CDR3 sequences, roughly 23% seen once, with about 1.9% in the top ten. In the case of this clonotype: What it binds is not known.

The V gene's germline CDR1 is DFQATT and CDR2 SNEGSKA (reference sequence). This CDR3 is 11 amino acids long. V was cut by 4 bases and J by 13 bases, with 11 bases left in between. Findings and limits, study-wide: Seasonal influenza vaccination, on each occasion, was suggested by the authors to recruit few new T cells.

The input for sequencing was CD4+ T cells sorted from PBMCs, taken more than 4 days after vaccination. This rearrangement joins TRBV20-1 to TRBJ1-6, with D hard to call. The TCR was taken from a man between 45 and 60 years old who received an inactivated influenza vaccine. The CDR3 is CSAKASLPLHF. CDR3 coding DNA: TGCAGTGCTAAGGCCTCTCTGCCCCTCCACTTT.